Presented here are 4 T cell receptor beta chains from one specimen sequenced in a study of blood T cells in healthy people across ages. Using a J-beta primer mix together with a sample-barcoded 5' primer, a second PCR was run for about 6 to 12 cycles. Via MiXCR, TCRdb re-called the 5' RACE reads, giving one row per CDR3 protein. The profile shows roughly 800,000 distinct CDR3 sequences, 58% of them singletons. The specimen was blood. These receptors were obtained from a man under 40 in good health.

V gene TRBV12-3 or TRBV12-4 combines with J gene TRBJ2-7; D is ambiguous. The CDR3 contains 12 residues. Trimming took off 6 bases at V and 4 bases at J, with 10 bases between the two ends. The chain's CDR3 is CASRFNGYEQYF. The CDR3 region has the DNA TGTGCCAGCAGGTTTAATGGGTACGAGCAGTACTTC.

This chain links TRBV20-1 with TRBJ2-7, with 9 bases aligning to TRBD2. V dropped 0 bases and J dropped 1; count of bases not matched to a gene: 7. The CDR3 totals 16 residues. Germline values: CDR1 DFQATT, CDR2 SNEGSKA (reference sequence). CDR3 DNA sequence: TGCAGTGCTAGAGATATCGGCGGGAGGGCGTCCTACGAGCAGTACTTC. Its translation: CSARDIGGRASYEQYF.

The chain joins TRBV28 to TRBJ1-2, with 10 bases aligning to TRBD1. Trimming took 6 bases from V and 8 from J; bases not matched to a gene: 6. Germline lookup yields CDR1 MDHEN and CDR2 SYDVKM. CDR3 size: 13 residues. The chain's CDR3 is CASRGDRGGGYTF. The DNA for the CDR3 is TGTGCCAGCAGGGGGGACAGGGGAGGAGGCTACACCTTC.

This clonotype was observed a few times. V and J are TRBV15 and TRBJ2-1; 8 nucleotides align to TRBD1. Trimming took 5 bases from V and 4 from J; bases not matched to a gene: 13. Looked up from germline, CDR1 is LNHNV and CDR2 is YYDKDF (reference sequence). The CDR3 runs to 17 residues. This CDR3 reads CATSSRRLTGAYNEQFF. The CDR3 DNA is TGTGCCACCAGCTCAAGAAGGCTGACAGGGGCGTACAATGAGCAGTTCTTC.